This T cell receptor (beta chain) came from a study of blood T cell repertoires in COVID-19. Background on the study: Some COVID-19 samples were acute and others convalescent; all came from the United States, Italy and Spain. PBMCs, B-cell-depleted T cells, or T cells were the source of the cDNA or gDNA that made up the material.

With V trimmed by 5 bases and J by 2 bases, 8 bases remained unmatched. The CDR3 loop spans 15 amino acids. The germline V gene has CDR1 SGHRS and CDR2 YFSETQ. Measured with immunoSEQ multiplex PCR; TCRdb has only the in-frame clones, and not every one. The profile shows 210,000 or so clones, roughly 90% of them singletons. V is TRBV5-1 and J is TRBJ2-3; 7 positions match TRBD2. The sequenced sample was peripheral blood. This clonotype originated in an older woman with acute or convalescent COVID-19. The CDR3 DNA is TGCGCCAGCAGGGTGGGACTACCCCCCACAGATACGCAGTATTTT. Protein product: CASRVGLPPTDTQYF.